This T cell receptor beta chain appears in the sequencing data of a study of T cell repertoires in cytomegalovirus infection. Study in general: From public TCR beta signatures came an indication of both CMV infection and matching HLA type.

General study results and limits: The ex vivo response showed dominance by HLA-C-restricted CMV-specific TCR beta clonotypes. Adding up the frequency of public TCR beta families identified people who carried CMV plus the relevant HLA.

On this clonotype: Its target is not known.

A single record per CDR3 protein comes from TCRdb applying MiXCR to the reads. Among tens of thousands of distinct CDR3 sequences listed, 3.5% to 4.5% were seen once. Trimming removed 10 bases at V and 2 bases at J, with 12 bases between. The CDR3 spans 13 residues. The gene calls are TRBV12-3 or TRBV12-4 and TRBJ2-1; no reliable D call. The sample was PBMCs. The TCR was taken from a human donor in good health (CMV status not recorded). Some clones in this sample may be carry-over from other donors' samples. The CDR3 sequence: CAIAGPTYNEQFF. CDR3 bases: TGTGCCATAGCCGGGCCCACCTACAATGAGCAGTTCTTC.